This T cell receptor (beta chain) comes out of a study of graft-versus-host responses after intestinal transplantation. Study results and limitations: There were GvH clones found in recipient marrow, and some of them appeared first in ileum or blood.

For this clone: Its antigen is unidentified.

Graft samples were processed, releasing intraepithelial and lamina propria lymphocytes. TCRdb's copy holds only in-frame clones and misses some; the assay was immunoSEQ multiplex PCR. Here the sample spans about 9,600 clones, less than 90% being singletons. The receptor was isolated from a human patient who received an intestinal transplant, so some T cells may come from the graft donor. This sample comprised ileum tissue, obtained approximately 700 days after intestinal transplantation.

The CDR3 DNA reads TGCGCCAGCAGCTTGGGGGGAGATCTAAACTATGGCTACACCTTC. It codes for CASSLGGDLNYGYTF. V is TRBV5-1 and J is TRBJ1-2; no firm D call. The CDR3 contains 15 residues. CDR1 is SGHRS and CDR2 is YFSETQ in the germline V gene. V was trimmed by 0 bases and J by 2 bases, leaving 11 bases between them.